This TCR beta chain was observed in a study of graft-versus-host responses after intestinal transplantation. As for the study in general: Anti-thymocyte globulin induction, then tacrolimus and steroids for around 3 years, went to all recipients. General study results and limits: Recipient marrow contained GvH clones, some of which appeared first in ileum or blood. After transplant, early declines in HvG clones were associated with peak levels of circulating GvH clones.

Regarding this clone: Its antigen remains unknown.

The method was immunoSEQ multiplex PCR; TCRdb's version includes in-frame clones alone and lacks a portion of them. The sample includes over 10,000 clones, approximately 93% of them seen just once. This specimen consisted of PBMCs, obtained about 1,000 days after intestinal transplantation. This TCR was sampled from a human patient who received an intestinal transplant, so some T cells may come from the graft donor.

The CDR3 region is CASSGETQYF. In DNA form, the CDR3 reads TGTGCCAGCAGCGGAGAGACCCAGTACTTC. The V and J genes are TRBV6-6 and TRBJ2-5; no clear D gene. Germline V gives CDR1 MNHNY, CDR2 SVGAGI (reference sequence). The ends were cut back, 6 bases at V and 4 bases at J, with 3 bases in the middle. The CDR3 contains 10 residues.